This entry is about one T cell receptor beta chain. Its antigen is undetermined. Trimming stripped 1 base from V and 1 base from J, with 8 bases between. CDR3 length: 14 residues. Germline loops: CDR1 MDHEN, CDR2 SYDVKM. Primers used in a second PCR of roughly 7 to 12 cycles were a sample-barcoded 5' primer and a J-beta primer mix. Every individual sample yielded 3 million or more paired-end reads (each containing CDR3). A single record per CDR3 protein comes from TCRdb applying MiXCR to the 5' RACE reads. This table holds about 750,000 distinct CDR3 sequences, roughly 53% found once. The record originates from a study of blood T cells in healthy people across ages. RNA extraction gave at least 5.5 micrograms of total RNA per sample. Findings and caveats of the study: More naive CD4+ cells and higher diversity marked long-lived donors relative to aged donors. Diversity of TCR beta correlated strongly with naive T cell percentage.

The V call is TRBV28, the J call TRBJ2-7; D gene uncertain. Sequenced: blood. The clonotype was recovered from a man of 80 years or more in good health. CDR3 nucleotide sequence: TGTGCCAGCAGTTTATATGGACCGTCCTACGAGCAGTACTTC. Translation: CASSLYGPSYEQYF. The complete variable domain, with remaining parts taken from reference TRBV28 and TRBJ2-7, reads DVKVTQSSRYLVKRTGEKVFLECVQDMDHENMFWYRQDPGLGLRLIYFSYDVKMKEKGDIPEGYSVSREKKERFSLILESASTNQTSMYLCASSLYGPSYEQYFGPGTRLTVT.